Listed below are T cell receptor beta chains from one sample, sequenced in a study of OX40 agonist ivuxolimab in advanced cancers. The method was immunoSEQ multiplex PCR; TCRdb's version includes in-frame clones alone and lacks a portion of them. The sample records roughly 53,000 clones, about 81% being singletons. Sequenced material: CD4+ or CD8+ T cells sorted from blood, taken in a trial of the OX40 agonist ivuxolimab. The receptors here all came from an adult with an advanced solid tumor such as melanoma, head and neck, liver or kidney cancer. Both conserved end residues are part of each CDR3. D genes are given only for firm matches. Clone sizes are given selectively: once, few, many, or a class where the clone is expanded.

abundance: NA; j_gene: TRBJ2-2; d_gene: NA; v_gene: TRBV6-5; CDR3aa: CASSYGRNTGELFF; CDR3nt: TGTGCCAGCAGTTACGGCAGGAACACCGGGGAGCTGTTTTTT
abundance: NA; j_gene: TRBJ1-2; d_gene: TRBD1; v_gene: TRBV19; CDR3aa: CASSIRPGTANYGYTF; CDR3nt: TGTGCCAGTAGTATCCGACCCGGGACAGCTAACTATGGCTACACCTTC
abundance: once; j_gene: TRBJ2-7; d_gene: NA; v_gene: TRBV7-9; CDR3aa: CASSLVAGDSYEQYF; CDR3nt: TGTGCCAGCAGCTTAGTAGCAGGGGACTCCTACGAGCAGTACTTC
abundance: NA; j_gene: TRBJ1-1; d_gene: NA; v_gene: TRBV5-1; CDR3aa: CASSLVGGARPTEAFF; CDR3nt: TGCGCCAGCAGCTTGGTCGGGGGGGCCCGACCCACTGAAGCTTTCTTT
abundance: NA; j_gene: TRBJ1-1; d_gene: NA; v_gene: TRBV18; CDR3aa: CASSGNGDTEAFF; CDR3nt: TGTGCCAGCTCCGGGAACGGGGACACTGAAGCTTTCTTT
abundance: NA; j_gene: TRBJ1-2; d_gene: TRBD1; v_gene: TRBV6-1; CDR3aa: CASSEEGLRGRRGYTF; CDR3nt: TGTGCCAGCAGTGAAGAGGGTCTCAGGGGGCGTAGAGGCTACACCTTC
abundance: NA; j_gene: TRBJ2-7; d_gene: TRBD2; v_gene: TRBV18; CDR3aa: CASSPGLAGYEQYF; CDR3nt: TGTGCCAGCTCACCGGGACTAGCGGGCTACGAGCAGTACTTC
abundance: few; j_gene: TRBJ1-1; d_gene: NA; v_gene: TRBV6-6; CDR3aa: CASSYKKAFF; CDR3nt: TGTGCCAGCAGTTACAAAAAAGCTTTCTTT
abundance: NA; j_gene: TRBJ2-5; d_gene: TRBD2; v_gene: TRBV6-1; CDR3aa: CASSPIAGVGETQYF; CDR3nt: TGTGCCAGCAGTCCAATAGCGGGAGTGGGAGAGACCCAGTACTTC
abundance: NA; j_gene: TRBJ1-1; d_gene: NA; v_gene: TRBV30; CDR3aa: CAWSRILGTEAFF; CDR3nt: TGTGCCTGGAGTCGGATACTGGGGACTGAAGCTTTCTTT
abundance: few; j_gene: TRBJ2-7; d_gene: NA; v_gene: TRBV5-1; CDR3aa: CASSLGAEHDEQYF; CDR3nt: TGCGCCAGCAGCTTGGGTGCCGAGCACGACGAGCAGTACTTC
abundance: NA; j_gene: TRBJ1-2; d_gene: NA; v_gene: TRBV21-1; CDR3aa: CASTDGANYGYTF; CDR3nt: TGTGCCAGCACCGACGGAGCTAACTATGGCTACACCTTC
abundance: NA; j_gene: TRBJ2-6; d_gene: NA; v_gene: TRBV5-8; CDR3aa: CASSLDRVHGANVLTF; CDR3nt: TGTGCCAGCAGCTTGGATCGCGTGCATGGGGCCAACGTCCTGACTTTC
abundance: NA; j_gene: TRBJ1-1; d_gene: NA; v_gene: TRBV6-4; CDR3aa: CASKAGQTNTEAFF; CDR3nt: TGTGCCAGCAAAGCCGGACAGACGAACACTGAAGCTTTCTTT
abundance: NA; j_gene: TRBJ1-2; d_gene: NA; v_gene: TRBV10-3; CDR3aa: CAISEMRTENGYTF; CDR3nt: TGTGCCATCAGTGAGATGAGGACGGAGAATGGCTACACCTTC
abundance: once; j_gene: TRBJ1-1; d_gene: NA; v_gene: TRBV5-1; CDR3aa: CASSPRGGKNTEAFF; CDR3nt: TGCGCCAGCAGCCCCCGCGGGGGGAAGAACACTGAAGCTTTCTTT
abundance: NA; j_gene: TRBJ1-6; d_gene: NA; v_gene: TRBV2; CDR3aa: CASSENRVQNSPLHF; CDR3nt: TGTGCCAGCAGTGAAAACAGGGTTCAGAATTCACCCCTCCACTTT
abundance: NA; j_gene: TRBJ1-1; d_gene: NA; v_gene: TRBV7-6; CDR3aa: CASSPTGLNTEAFF; CDR3nt: TGTGCCAGCAGCCCCACGGGATTGAACACTGAAGCTTTCTTT
abundance: NA; j_gene: TRBJ1-2; d_gene: NA; v_gene: TRBV29-1; CDR3aa: CSAERYSGPRYRSYYGYTF; CDR3nt: TGCAGCGCTGAAAGGTATTCGGGGCCCCGATACAGATCTTACTATGGCTACACCTTC
abundance: NA; j_gene: TRBJ1-4; d_gene: NA; v_gene: TRBV5-8; CDR3aa: CASGNGAANEKLFF; CDR3nt: TGTGCCAGCGGGAATGGGGCAGCTAATGAAAAACTGTTTTTT
abundance: once; j_gene: TRBJ2-1; d_gene: TRBD2; v_gene: TRBV2; CDR3aa: CASKVTPQRERGEQFF; CDR3nt: TGTGCCAGCAAGGTTACCCCCCAGCGGGAGAGGGGTGAGCAGTTCTTC
abundance: NA; j_gene: TRBJ1-2; d_gene: TRBD1; v_gene: TRBV2; CDR3aa: CASSEAALGQVYGYTF; CDR3nt: TGTGCCAGCAGTGAAGCCGCGCTGGGACAGGTCTATGGCTACACCTTC
abundance: once; j_gene: TRBJ2-3; d_gene: NA; v_gene: TRBV7-8; CDR3aa: CASSSELGGTYTDTQYF; CDR3nt: TGTGCCAGCAGCTCGGAACTAGGAGGAACGTACACAGATACGCAGTATTTT
abundance: NA; j_gene: TRBJ1-4; d_gene: NA; v_gene: TRBV2; CDR3aa: CASSEYRAREKLFF; CDR3nt: TGTGCCAGCAGTGAATACAGGGCTCGTGAAAAACTGTTTTTT
abundance: NA; j_gene: TRBJ1-1; d_gene: NA; v_gene: TRBV5-6; CDR3aa: CASSLFQGVNTEAFF; CDR3nt: TGTGCCAGCAGCTTGTTCCAGGGAGTGAACACTGAAGCTTTCTTT
abundance: NA; j_gene: TRBJ1-6; d_gene: TRBD1; v_gene: TRBV7-9; CDR3aa: CASSFWGQGVGSPLHF; CDR3nt: TGTGCCAGCAGCTTTTGGGGACAGGGGGTGGGGTCACCCCTCCACTTT
abundance: NA; j_gene: TRBJ1-2; d_gene: NA; v_gene: TRBV29-1; CDR3aa: CSVTDRRSNYGYTF; CDR3nt: TGCAGCGTCACGGACCGAAGGTCTAACTATGGCTACACCTTC
abundance: few; j_gene: TRBJ1-1; d_gene: TRBD1; v_gene: TRBV4-1; CDR3aa: CASSPIGRQGVGVNTEAFF; CDR3nt: TGCGCCAGCAGCCCCATCGGGAGGCAGGGGGTCGGGGTGAACACTGAAGCTTTCTTT
abundance: NA; j_gene: TRBJ1-4; d_gene: TRBD1; v_gene: TRBV6-5; CDR3aa: CASRLGQGAKEKLFF; CDR3nt: TGTGCCAGCAGGTTGGGACAGGGGGCGAAGGAAAAACTGTTTTTT
abundance: NA; j_gene: TRBJ2-1; d_gene: NA; v_gene: TRBV20-1; CDR3aa: CSATSGREQFF; CDR3nt: TGCAGTGCCACAAGCGGGCGGGAGCAGTTCTTC
abundance: NA; j_gene: TRBJ1-4; d_gene: NA; v_gene: TRBV5-1; CDR3aa: CASSLAPGLGEKLFF; CDR3nt: TGCGCCAGCAGCTTGGCCCCAGGATTGGGCGAAAAACTGTTTTTT
abundance: NA; j_gene: TRBJ1-5; d_gene: NA; v_gene: TRBV29-1; CDR3aa: CSVGEGGINQPQHF; CDR3nt: TGCAGCGTGGGGGAAGGGGGGATAAATCAGCCCCAGCATTTT
abundance: NA; j_gene: TRBJ2-5; d_gene: TRBD2; v_gene: TRBV9; CDR3aa: CASSVNSGETQYF; CDR3nt: TGTGCCAGCAGCGTAAATAGCGGGGAGACCCAGTACTTC
abundance: NA; j_gene: TRBJ2-1; d_gene: NA; v_gene: TRBV9; CDR3aa: CASSVGSYNEQFF; CDR3nt: TGTGCCAGCAGCGTAGGGTCTTACAATGAGCAGTTCTTC
abundance: NA; j_gene: TRBJ1-2; d_gene: NA; v_gene: TRBV10-3; CDR3aa: CAISDQAGPRLGGYTF; CDR3nt: TGTGCCATCAGTGACCAGGCGGGACCGAGACTTGGGGGCTACACCTTC
abundance: NA; j_gene: TRBJ2-3; d_gene: NA; v_gene: TRBV12-5; CDR3aa: CASGYPETTTQYF; CDR3nt: TGTGCTAGTGGTTACCCGGAGACAACTACGCAGTATTTT
abundance: NA; j_gene: TRBJ2-5; d_gene: NA; v_gene: TRBV7-8; CDR3aa: CASSLTYQETQYF; CDR3nt: TGTGCCAGCAGCTTAACGTACCAAGAGACCCAGTACTTC